This T cell receptor (beta chain) derives from a study of control samples from healthy donors and cancer patients. The germline CDR1 and CDR2 sequences are MNHEY and SVGAGI. The CDR3 covers 14 residues. The V end was cut by 9 bases, the J end by 5 bases, with 17 bases between. The protocol was immunoSEQ multiplex PCR, while the TCRdb copy is restricted to in-frame clones and leaves out a portion. The sample includes 70,000 or so clones, approximately 89% of them seen just once. This chain links TRBV6-5 with TRBJ1-5; D may be TRBD1 (6 bases). The sequence was obtained from a man in his 60s with lung cancer. The sequencing sample was made of PBMCs. The CDR3: CASSTGTPYQPQHF. The CDR3 DNA sequence: TGTGCCAGTTCCACCGGGACACCTTATCAGCCCCAGCATTTT.